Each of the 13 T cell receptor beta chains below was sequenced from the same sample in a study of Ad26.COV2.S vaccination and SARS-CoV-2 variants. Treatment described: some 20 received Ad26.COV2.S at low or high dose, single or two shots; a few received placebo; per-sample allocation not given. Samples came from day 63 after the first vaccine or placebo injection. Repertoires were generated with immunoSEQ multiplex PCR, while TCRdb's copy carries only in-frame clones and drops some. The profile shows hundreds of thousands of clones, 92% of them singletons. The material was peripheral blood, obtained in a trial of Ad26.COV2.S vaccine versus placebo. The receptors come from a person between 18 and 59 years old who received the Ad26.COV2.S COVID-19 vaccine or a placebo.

The CDR3 sequence is CASTGRPNTGELFF. In DNA, the CDR3 is TGTGCCAGCACGGGACGCCCGAACACCGGGGAGCTGTTTTTT. The chain combines TRBV27 with TRBJ2-2, with D perhaps given as TRBD1 or TRBD2 (5 bases each). The CDR3 contains 14 residues. V was shortened by 7 bases and J by 0 bases, with 9 bases between the two germline ends. Germline CDR1 reads MNHEY; CDR2 reads SMNVEV (reference sequence).

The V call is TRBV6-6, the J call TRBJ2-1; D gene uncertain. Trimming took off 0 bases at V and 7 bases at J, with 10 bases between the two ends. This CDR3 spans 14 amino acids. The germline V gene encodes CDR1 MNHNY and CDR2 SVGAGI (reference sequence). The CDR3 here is CASSYSTKENEQFF. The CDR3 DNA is TGTGCCAGCAGTTACTCGACCAAGGAGAATGAGCAGTTCTTC.

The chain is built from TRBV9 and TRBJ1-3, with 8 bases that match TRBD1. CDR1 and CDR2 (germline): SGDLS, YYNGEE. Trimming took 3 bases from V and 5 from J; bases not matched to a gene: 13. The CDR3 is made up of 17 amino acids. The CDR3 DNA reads TGTGCCAGCAGCGGGAGGACAGGGTCTTCAGATAGAAACACCATATATTTT. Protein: CASSGRTGSSDRNTIYF. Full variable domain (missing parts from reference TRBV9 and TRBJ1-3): DSGVTQTPKHLITATGQRVTLRCSPRSGDLSVYWYQQSLDQGLQFLIQYYNGEERAKGNILERFSAQQFPDLHSELNLSSLELGDSALYFCASSGRTGSSDRNTIYFGEGSWLTVV.

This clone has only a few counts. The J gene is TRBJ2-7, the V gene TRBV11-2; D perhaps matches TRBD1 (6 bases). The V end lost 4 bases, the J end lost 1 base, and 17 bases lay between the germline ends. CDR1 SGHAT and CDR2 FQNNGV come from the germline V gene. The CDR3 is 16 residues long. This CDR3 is CASSWYWQGPSYEQYF. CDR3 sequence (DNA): TGTGCCAGCAGCTGGTACTGGCAGGGGCCGTCCTACGAGCAGTACTTC.

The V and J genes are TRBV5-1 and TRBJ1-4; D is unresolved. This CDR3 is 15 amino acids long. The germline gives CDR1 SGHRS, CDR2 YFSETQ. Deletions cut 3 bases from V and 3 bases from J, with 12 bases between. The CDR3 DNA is TGCGCCAGCAGCTCAAACATGATGGCTAATGAAAAACTGTTTTTT. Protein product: CASSSNMMANEKLFF. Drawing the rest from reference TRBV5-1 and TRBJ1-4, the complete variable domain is KAGVTQTPRYLIKTRGQQVTLSCSPISGHRSVSWYQQTPGQGLQFLFEYFSETQRNKGNFPGRFSGRQFSNSRSEMNVSTLELGDSALYLCASSSNMMANEKLFFGSGTQLSVL.

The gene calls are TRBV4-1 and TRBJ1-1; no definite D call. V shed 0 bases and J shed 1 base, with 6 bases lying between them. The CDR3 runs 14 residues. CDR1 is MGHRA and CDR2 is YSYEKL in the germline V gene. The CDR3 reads CASSQDIQNTEAFF. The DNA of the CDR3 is TGCGCCAGCAGCCAAGACATCCAGAACACTGAAGCTTTCTTT.

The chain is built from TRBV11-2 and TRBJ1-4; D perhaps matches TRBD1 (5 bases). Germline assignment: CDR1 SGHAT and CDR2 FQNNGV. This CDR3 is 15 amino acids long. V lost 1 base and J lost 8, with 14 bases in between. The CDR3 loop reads CASSLGGTGSEKLFF. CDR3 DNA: TGTGCCAGCAGCTTAGGGGGGACTGGTAGCGAAAAACTGTTTTTT. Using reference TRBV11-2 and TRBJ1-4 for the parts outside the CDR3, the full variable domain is EAGVAQSPRYKIIEKRQSVAFWCNPISGHATLYWYQQILGQGPKLLIQFQNNGVVDDSQLPKDRFSAERLKGVDSTLKIQPAKLEDSAVYLCASSLGGTGSEKLFFGSGTQLSVL.

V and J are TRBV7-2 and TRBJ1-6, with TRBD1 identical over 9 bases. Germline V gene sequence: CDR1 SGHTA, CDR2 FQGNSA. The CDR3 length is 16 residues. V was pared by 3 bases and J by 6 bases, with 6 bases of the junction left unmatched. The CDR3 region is CASSFITGQGNSPLHF. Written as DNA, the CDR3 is TGTGCCAGCAGCTTCATAACGGGACAGGGTAATTCACCCCTCCACTTT.

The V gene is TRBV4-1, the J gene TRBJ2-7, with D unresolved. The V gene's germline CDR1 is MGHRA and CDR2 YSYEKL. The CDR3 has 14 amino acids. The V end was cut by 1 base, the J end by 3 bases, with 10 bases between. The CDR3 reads CASSQADLNYEQYF. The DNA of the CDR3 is TGCGCCAGCAGCCAAGCGGACCTCAACTACGAGCAGTACTTC.

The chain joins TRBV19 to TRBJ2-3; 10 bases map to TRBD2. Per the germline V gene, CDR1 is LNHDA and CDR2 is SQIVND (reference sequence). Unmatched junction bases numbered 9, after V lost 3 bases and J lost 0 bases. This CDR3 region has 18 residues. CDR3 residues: CASSIGLAGATSTDTQYF. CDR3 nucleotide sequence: TGTGCCAGTAGTATTGGGCTAGCGGGGGCCACTAGCACAGATACGCAGTATTTT.

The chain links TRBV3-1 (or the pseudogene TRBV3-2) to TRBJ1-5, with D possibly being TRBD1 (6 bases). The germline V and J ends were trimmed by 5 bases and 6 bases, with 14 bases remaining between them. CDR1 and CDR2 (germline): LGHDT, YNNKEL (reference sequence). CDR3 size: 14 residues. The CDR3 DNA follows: TGTGCCAGCAGCTCCACGGGGGCGGGTCAGCCCCAGCATTTT. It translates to CASSSTGAGQPQHF.

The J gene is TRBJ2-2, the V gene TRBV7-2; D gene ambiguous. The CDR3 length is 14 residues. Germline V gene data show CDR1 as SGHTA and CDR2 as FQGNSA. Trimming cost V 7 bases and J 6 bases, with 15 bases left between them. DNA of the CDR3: TGTGCCAGCAACAGTTTCAGATCGTCCGGGGAGCTGTTTTTT. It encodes CASNSFRSSGELFF.

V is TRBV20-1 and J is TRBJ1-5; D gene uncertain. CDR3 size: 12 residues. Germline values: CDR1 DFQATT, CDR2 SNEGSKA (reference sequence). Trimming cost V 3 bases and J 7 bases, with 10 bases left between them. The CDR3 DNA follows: TGCAGTGCTAGTCCATCAACGCAGCCCCAGCATTTT. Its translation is CSASPSTQPQHF.